This passage covers 18 T cell receptor beta chains from one sample sequenced in a study of T-cell memory formation after mild COVID-19. TCRdb analysed the 5' RACE reads with MiXCR anew, one entry per CDR3 protein. Among 100,000 to 150,000 distinct CDR3 sequences, approximately 17% were seen once, and the ten largest hold around 4.8%. Sequenced material: PBMCs or a T cell subset sorted from them (not recorded which). The receptors were sampled from a man younger than 30 who had mild COVID-19 (a few samples of this study predate the infection). Cell type and time point are not known.

In this sample, this clonotype turned up a few times. V gene TRBV6-1 combines with J gene TRBJ1-6; TRBD1 is a possible D gene (5 bases). The CDR3 covers 19 residues. CDR1 MNHNS and CDR2 SASEGT come from the germline V gene. Trimming took 4 bases from V and 1 from J, leaving 20 bases between them. The CDR3 loop is CASSGPAGRIRSYNSPLHF. DNA for the CDR3: TGTGCCAGCAGTGGACCGGCGGGGCGAATAAGATCCTATAATTCACCCCTCCACTTT.

V gene TRBV7-2 combines with J gene TRBJ2-3, with TRBD1 as a possible D gene (6 bases). Germline V gene data show CDR1 as SGHTA and CDR2 as FQGNSA. V was trimmed by 1 base and J by 5 bases, leaving 16 bases between them. The CDR3 is made up of 16 amino acids. The CDR3 nucleotides are TGTGCCAGCAGCTTAGGTCCAGGGGATGTGGAAGATACGCAGTATTTT. Translated, it gives CASSLGPGDVEDTQYF.

This clonotype was seen a few times. CDR3 bases: TGCAGTGCTAGTTCCCCCCTTTCTGGGGCCAACGTCCTGACTTTC. This encodes CSASSPLSGANVLTF. The gene calls are TRBV20-1 and TRBJ2-6, with unresolved D. Germline V gene data show CDR1 as DFQATT and CDR2 as SNEGSKA (reference sequence). CDR3 size: 15 residues. With 3 bases removed from V and 1 base from J, the gap between germline ends came to 10 bases.

This clonotype appeared many times. V gene TRBV11-2 combines with J gene TRBJ2-7, with 7 bases aligning to TRBD1. V shed 1 base and J 2 bases; nucleotides not matched to a gene: 5. The CDR3 sequence is 15 residues long. Germline values: CDR1 SGHAT, CDR2 FQNNGV. The CDR3 region is CASSLGSGTAYEQYV. The CDR3 DNA reads as TGTGCCAGCAGCTTAGGCTCAGGGACAGCCTACGAGCAGTACGTC.

A few counts support this clonotype. This chain connects TRBV5-1 to TRBJ2-2, with D unclear. This CDR3 contains 16 residues. Germline CDR1 and CDR2: SGHRS and YFSETQ. The germline V and J ends were trimmed by 0 bases and 1 base, with 10 bases remaining between them. In nucleotides, the CDR3 is TGCGCCAGCAGCTTGGACCCACTTGTGAACACCGGGGAGCTGTTTTTT. Its protein is CASSLDPLVNTGELFF.

J is TRBJ1-6 and V is TRBV2; the match to TRBD1 covers 10 bases. The CDR3 is 13 residues long. Trimming cost V 11 bases and J 9 bases; bases outside gene matches: 7. Germline V lookup: CDR1 SNHLY, CDR2 FYNNEI. The CDR3 loop reads CAGRTGGLSPLHF. CDR3 in DNA: TGTGCCGGACGGACAGGGGGTCTTTCACCCCTCCACTTT.

This chain joins TRBV10-3 and TRBJ2-3, with 8 bases that match TRBD1. V gave up 6 bases and J gave up 0 bases; unmatched junction bases: 11. The germline CDR1 and CDR2 sequences are ENHRY and SYGVKD. The CDR3 is 17 residues long. CDR3 in amino acids: CAIRRTGGRVSTDTQYF. CDR3 nucleotides: TGTGCCATCAGGAGAACAGGGGGTCGAGTGAGCACAGATACGCAGTATTTT.

The V call is TRBV7-6, the J call TRBJ2-7; D may be TRBD1 (5 bases). This CDR3 region has 15 residues. The V gene lost 1 base and the J gene lost 0 bases, with 10 bases spanning the gap. CDR1 is SGHVS, CDR2 FNYEAQ, per germline. The CDR3 region has the DNA TGTGCCAGCAGCTTAGAAAGGGGTAGCTCCTACGAGCAGTACTTC. Its protein product is CASSLERGSSYEQYF.

The genes are TRBV9 and TRBJ2-7, with D perhaps TRBD2 (6 bases). V lost 4 bases and J lost 3, with 14 bases in between. The CDR3 contains 14 residues. CDR1 and CDR2 (germline): SGDLS, YYNGEE. The CDR3: CASSFRDSRYEQYF. For the CDR3, the DNA is TGTGCCAGCAGCTTTCGGGACTCCCGCTACGAGCAGTACTTC.

This clonotype occurred a few times. The CDR3 DNA reads TGTGCCAGCAGTGACAGGGCCGATCAGCCCCAGCATTTT. Translated, it gives CASSDRADQPQHF. V and J are TRBV9 and TRBJ1-5; 7 nucleotides agree with TRBD1. With 5 bases clipped from V and 5 bases from J, the junction kept 4 bases outside the gene matches. Germline-derived CDR1 and CDR2 are SGDLS and YYNGEE. The CDR3 extends over 13 amino acids.

There are a few counts of this clonotype. This chain links TRBV10-3 with TRBJ2-1, with D tentatively TRBD1 or TRBD2 (6 bases each). The CDR3 loop spans 19 amino acids. The germline gives CDR1 ENHRY, CDR2 SYGVKD. The V gene lost 4 bases and the J gene lost 8 bases, with 30 bases spanning the gap. The CDR3 sequence is CAISGGPSGNFGGKDEQFF. CDR3 coding DNA: TGTGCCATCAGTGGGGGGCCCTCAGGGAATTTCGGAGGGAAGGATGAGCAGTTCTTC.

This clonotype was picked up a small number of times. The chain employs TRBV6-5 and TRBJ2-1; D may be TRBD1 (6 bases). Trimming left V 4 bases short and J 6 bases short, with 19 bases between. The germline CDR1 and CDR2 sequences are MNHEY and SVGAGI. CDR3 length equals 16 residues. In DNA, the CDR3 is TGTGCCAGCAGTTCGAGAATGACAGGCTTGGGCAATGAGCAGTTCTTC. It is translated as CASSSRMTGLGNEQFF.

V usage is TRBV29-1 and J usage is TRBJ2-7; D may be TRBD2 (5 bases). The V end was cut by 4 bases, the J end by 5 bases, with 12 bases between. Germline CDR1 is SQVTM and CDR2 is ANQGSEA. The CDR3 consists of 12 residues. CDR3 in amino acids: CSVARGINEQYF. CDR3 in DNA: TGCAGCGTTGCCCGGGGAATAAACGAGCAGTACTTC.

The V call is TRBV10-1, the J call TRBJ1-2; maybe TRBD1 (5 bases). CDR3 size: 13 residues. Per the germline V gene, CDR1 is WNHNN and CDR2 is SYGVQD (reference sequence). Trimming removed 4 bases at V and 7 bases at J, with 13 bases between. In DNA form, the CDR3 reads TGCGCCAGCAGTGGAACAGGTGGATTTGGCTACACCTTC. Translating it yields CASSGTGGFGYTF.

The chain combines TRBV5-1 with TRBJ2-1; 10 bases are shared with TRBD2. The CDR3 is made up of 18 amino acids. Trimming removed 4 bases from V and 0 bases from J; junction bases left unmatched: 10. CDR1 SGHRS and CDR2 YFSETQ come from the germline V gene. CDR3: CASSPRPIAGGSYNEQFF. CDR3 nucleotides: TGCGCCAGCAGCCCAAGACCTATAGCGGGGGGCTCCTACAATGAGCAGTTCTTC.

The chain is built from TRBV7-2 and TRBJ2-7; D could derive from TRBD1 or TRBD2 (7 bases each). V was trimmed by 5 bases and J by 7 bases, leaving 15 bases between them. CDR1 is SGHTA and CDR2 is FQGNSA in the germline V gene. The CDR3 spans 13 residues. CDR3 sequence (DNA): TGTGCCAGCAGCCCAGGGGGGGCGAGTGAGCAGTACGTC. Translating it yields CASSPGGASEQYV.

V gene TRBV29-1 combines with J gene TRBJ2-3, with 8 bases that match TRBD2. Germline V gene sequence: CDR1 SQVTM, CDR2 ANQGSEA. The trim removed 5 bases at V and 6 bases at J, leaving 7 bases unmatched. CDR3 length: 13 amino acids. The CDR3: CSVRGGLSDTQYF. The CDR3 region has the DNA TGCAGCGTTCGGGGGGGGCTATCGGATACGCAGTATTTT.

The rearrangement links TRBV5-1 to TRBJ1-2; the match to TRBD1 covers 8 bases. The CDR3 runs 16 residues. V shed 3 bases and J 8 bases; nucleotides not matched to a gene: 15. CDR1 and CDR2 (germline): SGHRS, YFSETQ. CDR3 amino acids: CASSYTGGQDYRGYTF. The DNA of the CDR3 is TGCGCCAGCAGCTATACCGGGGGACAGGATTATAGAGGCTACACCTTC.